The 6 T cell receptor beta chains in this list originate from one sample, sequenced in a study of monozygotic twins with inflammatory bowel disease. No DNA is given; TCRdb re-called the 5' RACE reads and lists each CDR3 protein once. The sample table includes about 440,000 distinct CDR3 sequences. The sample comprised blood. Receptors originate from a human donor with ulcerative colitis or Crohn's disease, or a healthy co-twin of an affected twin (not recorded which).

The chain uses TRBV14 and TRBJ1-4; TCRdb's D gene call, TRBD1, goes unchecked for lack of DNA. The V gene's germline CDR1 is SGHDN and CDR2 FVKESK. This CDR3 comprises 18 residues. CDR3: CASSQFGGRTATNEKLFF.

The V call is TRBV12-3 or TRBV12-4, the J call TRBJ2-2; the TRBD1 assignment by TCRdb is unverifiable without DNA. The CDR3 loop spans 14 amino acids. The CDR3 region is CASSNPGSPGELFF.

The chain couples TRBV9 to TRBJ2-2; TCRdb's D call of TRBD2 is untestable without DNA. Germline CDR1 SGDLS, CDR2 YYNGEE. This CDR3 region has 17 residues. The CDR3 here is CASNARGKRGGHGELFF.

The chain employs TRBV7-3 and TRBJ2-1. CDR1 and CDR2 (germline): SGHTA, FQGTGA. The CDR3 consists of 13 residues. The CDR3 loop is CASSSDLDNEQFF. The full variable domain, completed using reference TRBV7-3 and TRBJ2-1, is GAGVSQTPSNKVTEKGKYVELRCDPISGHTALYWYRQSLGQGPEFLIYFQGTGAADDSGLPNDRFFAVRPEGSVSTLKIQRTERGDSAVYLCASSSDLDNEQFFGPGTRLTVL.

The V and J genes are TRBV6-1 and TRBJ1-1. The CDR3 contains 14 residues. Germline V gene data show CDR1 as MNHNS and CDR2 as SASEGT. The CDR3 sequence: CASNPPGRDTEAFF.

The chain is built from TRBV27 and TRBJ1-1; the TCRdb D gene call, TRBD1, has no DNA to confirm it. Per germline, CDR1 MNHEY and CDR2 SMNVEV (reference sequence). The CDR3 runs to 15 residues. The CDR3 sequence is CASSFLPGQGAEAFF.